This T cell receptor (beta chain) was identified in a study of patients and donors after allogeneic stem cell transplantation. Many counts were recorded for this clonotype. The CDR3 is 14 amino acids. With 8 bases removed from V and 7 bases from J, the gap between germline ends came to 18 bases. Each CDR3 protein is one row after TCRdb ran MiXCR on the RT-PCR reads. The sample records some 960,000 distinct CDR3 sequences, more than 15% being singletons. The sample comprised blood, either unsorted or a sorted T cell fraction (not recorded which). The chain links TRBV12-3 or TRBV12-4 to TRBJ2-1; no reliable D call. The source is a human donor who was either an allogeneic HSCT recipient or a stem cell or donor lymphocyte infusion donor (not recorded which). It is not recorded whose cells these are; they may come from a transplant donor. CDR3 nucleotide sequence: TGTGCCAGCTATGACCGCTTTATCCCAAATGAGCAGTTCTTC. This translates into CASYDRFIPNEQFF.